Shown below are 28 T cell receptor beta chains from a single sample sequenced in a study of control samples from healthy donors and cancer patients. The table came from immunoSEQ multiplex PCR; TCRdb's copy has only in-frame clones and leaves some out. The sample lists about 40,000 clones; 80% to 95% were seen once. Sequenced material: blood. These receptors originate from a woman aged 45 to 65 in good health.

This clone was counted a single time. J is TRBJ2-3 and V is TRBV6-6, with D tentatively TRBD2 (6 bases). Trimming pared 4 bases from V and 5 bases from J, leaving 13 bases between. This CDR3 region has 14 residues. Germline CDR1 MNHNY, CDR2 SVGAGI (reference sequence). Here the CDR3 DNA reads TGTGCCAGCAGTTTAGCGGCCCGGAGAGATACGCAGTATTTT. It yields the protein CASSLAARRDTQYF.

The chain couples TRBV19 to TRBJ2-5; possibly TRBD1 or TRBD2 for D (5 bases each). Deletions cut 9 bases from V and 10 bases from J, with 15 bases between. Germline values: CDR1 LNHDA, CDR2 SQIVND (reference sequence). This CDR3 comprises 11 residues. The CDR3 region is CASSPGQVQYF. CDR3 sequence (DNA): TGTGCCAGCTCCCCGGGGCAAGTCCAGTACTTC.

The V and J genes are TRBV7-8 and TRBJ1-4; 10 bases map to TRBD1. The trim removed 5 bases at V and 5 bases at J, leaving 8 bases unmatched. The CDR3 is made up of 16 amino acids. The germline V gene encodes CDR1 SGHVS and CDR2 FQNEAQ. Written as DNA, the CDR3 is TGTGCCAGCAGCCTGGGACAGGGGATAAGAAATGAAAAACTGTTTTTT. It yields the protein CASSLGQGIRNEKLFF.

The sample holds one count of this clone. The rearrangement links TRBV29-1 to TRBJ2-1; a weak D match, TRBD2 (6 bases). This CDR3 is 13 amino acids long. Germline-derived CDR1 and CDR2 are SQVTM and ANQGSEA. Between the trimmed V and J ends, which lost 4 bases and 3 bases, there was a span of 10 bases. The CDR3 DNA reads TGCAGCGTTGTTAGCGGAATCTACAATGAGCAGTTCTTC. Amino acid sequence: CSVVSGIYNEQFF.

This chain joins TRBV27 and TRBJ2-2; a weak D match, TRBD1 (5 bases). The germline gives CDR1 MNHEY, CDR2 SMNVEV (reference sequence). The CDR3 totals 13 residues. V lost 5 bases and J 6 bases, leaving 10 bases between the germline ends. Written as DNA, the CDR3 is TGTGCCAGCAGTCTCAGGGTAGCCGGGGAGCTGTTTTTT. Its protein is CASSLRVAGELFF.

The CDR3 spells CASSMVGAQGYTF. CDR3 bases: TGTGCCAGTAGTATGGTTGGGGCGCAGGGCTACACCTTC. V gene TRBV19 combines with J gene TRBJ1-2; maybe TRBD1 (5 bases). V lost 3 bases to trimming and J lost 8 bases, with 13 bases between them. Germline assignment: CDR1 LNHDA and CDR2 SQIVND (reference sequence). The CDR3 is made up of 13 amino acids.

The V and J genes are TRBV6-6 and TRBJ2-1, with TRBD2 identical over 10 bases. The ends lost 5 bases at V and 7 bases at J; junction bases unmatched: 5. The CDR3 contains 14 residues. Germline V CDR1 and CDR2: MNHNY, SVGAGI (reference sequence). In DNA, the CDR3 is TGTGCCAGCAGTCCGGGACTAGCGTTTAATGAGCAGTTCTTC. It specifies CASSPGLAFNEQFF.

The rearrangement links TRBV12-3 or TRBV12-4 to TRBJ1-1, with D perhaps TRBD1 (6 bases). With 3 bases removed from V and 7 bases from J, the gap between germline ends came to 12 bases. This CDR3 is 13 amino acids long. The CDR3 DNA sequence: TGTGCCAGCAGTTTCATACAGGGCAATGAAGCTTTCTTT. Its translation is CASSFIQGNEAFF.

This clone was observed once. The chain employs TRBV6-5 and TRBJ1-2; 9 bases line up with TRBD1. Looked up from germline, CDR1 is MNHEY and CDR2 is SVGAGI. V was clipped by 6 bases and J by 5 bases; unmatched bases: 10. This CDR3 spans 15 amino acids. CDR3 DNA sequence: TGTGCCAGCAGGAGTCCCGGGACAGGGACGTATGGCTACACCTTC. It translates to CASRSPGTGTYGYTF.

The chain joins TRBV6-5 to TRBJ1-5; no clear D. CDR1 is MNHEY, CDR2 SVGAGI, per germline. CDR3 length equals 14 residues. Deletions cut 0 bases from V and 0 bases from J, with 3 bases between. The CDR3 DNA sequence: TGTGCCAGCAGTTACTCTTATAGCAATCAGCCCCAGCATTTT. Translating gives CASSYSYSNQPQHF.

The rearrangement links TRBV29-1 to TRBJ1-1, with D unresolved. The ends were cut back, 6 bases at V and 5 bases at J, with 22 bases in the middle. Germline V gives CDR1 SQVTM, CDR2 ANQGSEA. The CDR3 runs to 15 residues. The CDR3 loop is CSVGALPGRETEAFF. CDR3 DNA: TGCAGCGTGGGTGCTCTACCGGGCCGGGAGACTGAAGCTTTCTTT.

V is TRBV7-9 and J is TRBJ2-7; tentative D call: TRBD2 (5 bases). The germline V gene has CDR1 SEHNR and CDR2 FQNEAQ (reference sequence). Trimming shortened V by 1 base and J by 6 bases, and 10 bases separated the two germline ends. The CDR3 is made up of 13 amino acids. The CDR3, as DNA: TGTGCCAGCAGCTTAGGAGGGTTTGGCGAGCAGTACTTC. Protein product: CASSLGGFGEQYF. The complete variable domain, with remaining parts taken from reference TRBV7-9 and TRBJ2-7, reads DTGVSQNPRHKITKRGQNVTFRCDPISEHNRLYWYRQTLGQGPEFLTYFQNEAQLEKSRLLSDRFSAERPKGSFSTLEIQRTEQGDSAMYLCASSLGGFGEQYFGPGTRLTVT.

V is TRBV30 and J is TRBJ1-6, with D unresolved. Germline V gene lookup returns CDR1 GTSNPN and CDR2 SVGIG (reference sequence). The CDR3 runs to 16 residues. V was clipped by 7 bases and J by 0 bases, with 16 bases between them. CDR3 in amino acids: CASSRSTSSYNSPLHF. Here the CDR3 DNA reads TGTGCCTCCTCCCGGAGTACCAGCTCCTATAATTCACCCCTCCACTTT.

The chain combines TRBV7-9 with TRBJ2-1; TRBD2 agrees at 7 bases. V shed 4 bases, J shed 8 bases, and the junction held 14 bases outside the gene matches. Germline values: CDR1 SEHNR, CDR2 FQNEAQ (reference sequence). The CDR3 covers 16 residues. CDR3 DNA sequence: TGTGCCAGCAGCTCGCCCCCGGGGGGTCTCGGGGATGAGCAGTTCTTC. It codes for CASSSPPGGLGDEQFF.

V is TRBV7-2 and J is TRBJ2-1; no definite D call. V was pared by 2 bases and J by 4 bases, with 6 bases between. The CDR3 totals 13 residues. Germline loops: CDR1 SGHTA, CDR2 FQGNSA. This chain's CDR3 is CASSLQVYNEQFF. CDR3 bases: TGTGCCAGCAGCTTACAGGTGTACAATGAGCAGTTCTTC.

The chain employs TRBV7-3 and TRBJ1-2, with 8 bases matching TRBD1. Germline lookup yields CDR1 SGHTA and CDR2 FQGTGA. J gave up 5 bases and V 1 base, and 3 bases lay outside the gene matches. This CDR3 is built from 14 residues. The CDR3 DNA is TGTGCCAGCAGCTTAAATGACAGGGGTTATGGCTACACCTTC. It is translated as CASSLNDRGYGYTF.

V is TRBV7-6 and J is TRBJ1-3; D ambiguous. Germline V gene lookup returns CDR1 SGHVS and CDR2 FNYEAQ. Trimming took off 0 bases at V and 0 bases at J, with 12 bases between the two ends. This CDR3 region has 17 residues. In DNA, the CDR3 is TGTGCCAGCAGCTTAGCTACAGCTGCCTACTCTGGAAACACCATATATTTT. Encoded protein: CASSLATAAYSGNTIYF.

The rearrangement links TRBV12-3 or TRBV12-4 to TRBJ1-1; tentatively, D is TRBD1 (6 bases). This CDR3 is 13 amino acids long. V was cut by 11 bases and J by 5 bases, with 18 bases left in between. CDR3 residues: CAVRLGGWTEAFF. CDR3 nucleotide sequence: TGTGCCGTACGGTTAGGGGGTTGGACTGAAGCTTTCTTT.

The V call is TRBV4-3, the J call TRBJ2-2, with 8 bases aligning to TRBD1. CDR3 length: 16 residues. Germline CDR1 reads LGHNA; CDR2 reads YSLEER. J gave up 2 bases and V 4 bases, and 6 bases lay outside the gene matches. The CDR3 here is CASSRKDRANTGELFF. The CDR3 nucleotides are TGCGCCAGCAGCCGCAAGGACAGGGCCAACACCGGGGAGCTGTTTTTT.

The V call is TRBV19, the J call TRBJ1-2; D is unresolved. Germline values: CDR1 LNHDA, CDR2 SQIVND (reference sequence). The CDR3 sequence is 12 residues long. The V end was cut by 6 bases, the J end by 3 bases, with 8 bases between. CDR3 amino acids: CASRSGDYGYTF. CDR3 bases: TGTGCCAGTAGGTCGGGTGACTATGGCTACACCTTC.

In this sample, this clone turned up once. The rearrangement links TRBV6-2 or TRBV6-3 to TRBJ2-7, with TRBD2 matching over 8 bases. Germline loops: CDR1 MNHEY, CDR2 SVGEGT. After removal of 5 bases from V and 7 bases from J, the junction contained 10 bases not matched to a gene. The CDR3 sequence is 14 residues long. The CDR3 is CASSPLAGLGEQYF. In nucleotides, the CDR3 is TGTGCCAGCAGTCCCTTAGCGGGGTTGGGGGAGCAGTACTTC.

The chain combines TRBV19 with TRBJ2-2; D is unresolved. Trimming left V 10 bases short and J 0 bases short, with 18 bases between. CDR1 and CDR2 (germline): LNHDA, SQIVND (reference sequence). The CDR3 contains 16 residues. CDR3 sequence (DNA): TGTGCCACCTCGCGTGCGGTCTTCTCGAACACCGGGGAGCTGTTTTTT. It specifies CATSRAVFSNTGELFF.

CDR3 loop: CASSLRTDDNYGYTF. The CDR3 nucleotides are TGCGCCAGCAGCTTAAGGACAGACGACAACTATGGCTACACCTTC. V gene TRBV5-1 combines with J gene TRBJ1-2; the D gene is possibly TRBD1 (6 bases). The length of the CDR3 is 15 residues. V was clipped by 2 bases and J by 2 bases, with 13 bases between them. CDR1 and CDR2 from the germline V gene are SGHRS and YFSETQ.

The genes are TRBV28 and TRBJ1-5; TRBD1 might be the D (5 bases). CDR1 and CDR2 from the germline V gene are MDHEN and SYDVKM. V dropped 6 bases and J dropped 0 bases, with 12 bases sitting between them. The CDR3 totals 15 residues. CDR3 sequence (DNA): TGTGCCAGCAGATTTTCAGGGACTAGCAATCAGCCCCAGCATTTT. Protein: CASRFSGTSNQPQHF.

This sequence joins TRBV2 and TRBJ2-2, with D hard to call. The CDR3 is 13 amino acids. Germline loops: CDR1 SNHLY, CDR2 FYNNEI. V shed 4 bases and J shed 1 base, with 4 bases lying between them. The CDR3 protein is CASSGQNTGELFF. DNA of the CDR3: TGTGCCAGCAGTGGACAGAACACCGGGGAGCTGTTTTTT.

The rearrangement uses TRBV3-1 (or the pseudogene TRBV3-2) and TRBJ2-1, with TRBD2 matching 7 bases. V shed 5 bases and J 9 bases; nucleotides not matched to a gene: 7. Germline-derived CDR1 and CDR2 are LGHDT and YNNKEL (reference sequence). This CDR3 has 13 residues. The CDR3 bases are TGTGCCAGCAGCGGGGGGGTCTCAGGTGAGCAGTTCTTC. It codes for CASSGGVSGEQFF.

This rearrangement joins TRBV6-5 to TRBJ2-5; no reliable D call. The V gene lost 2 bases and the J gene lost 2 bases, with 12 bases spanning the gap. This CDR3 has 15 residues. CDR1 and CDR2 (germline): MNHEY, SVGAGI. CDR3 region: CASSYGSFQQETQYF. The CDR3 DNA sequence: TGTGCCAGCAGTTACGGCAGTTTCCAACAAGAGACCCAGTACTTC.

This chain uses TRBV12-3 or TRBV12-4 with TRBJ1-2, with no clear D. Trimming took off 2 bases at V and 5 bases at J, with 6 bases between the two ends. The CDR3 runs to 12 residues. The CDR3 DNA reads TGTGCCAGCAGTTTAAATGAATATGGCTACACCTTC. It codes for CASSLNEYGYTF.